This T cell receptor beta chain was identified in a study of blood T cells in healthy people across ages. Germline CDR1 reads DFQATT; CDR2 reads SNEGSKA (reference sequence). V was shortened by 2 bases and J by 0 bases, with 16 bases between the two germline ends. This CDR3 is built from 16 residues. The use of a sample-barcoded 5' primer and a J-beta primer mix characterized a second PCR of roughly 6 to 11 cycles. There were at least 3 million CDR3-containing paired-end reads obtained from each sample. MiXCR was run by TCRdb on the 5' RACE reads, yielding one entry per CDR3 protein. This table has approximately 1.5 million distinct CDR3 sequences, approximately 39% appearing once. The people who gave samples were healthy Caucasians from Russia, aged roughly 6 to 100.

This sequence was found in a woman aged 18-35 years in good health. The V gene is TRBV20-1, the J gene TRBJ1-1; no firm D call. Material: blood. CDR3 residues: CSARRLAEYMNTEAFF. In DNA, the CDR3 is TGCAGTGCTAGACGTTTGGCGGAATACATGAACACTGAAGCTTTCTTT.